The TCR beta chain described here comes from a study of cytomegalovirus exposure and HLA in healthy donors. Turning to the study itself: The platform used for the approximately 130 validation repertoires matched that of the roughly 700 first-cohort repertoires, a later analysis reported.

Study-level points and caveats: Altogether, around 160 TCR beta chains were recorded as cytomegalovirus-associated.

A word on this clone: Its antigen is unknown.

Clones were read by immunoSEQ multiplex PCR, and TCRdb kept only the in-frame ones, dropping some. Among about 98,000 clones listed, more than 85% were seen once. Germline CDR1 and CDR2: SGDLS and YYNGEE. The CDR3 consists of 15 residues. V dropped 3 bases and J dropped 2 bases, with 13 bases sitting between them. The clonotype was recovered from a man younger than 30 in good health and CMV-seropositive. The chain employs TRBV9 and TRBJ2-3, with D possibly TRBD2 on 5 matching bases. The sequencing sample was made of PBMCs. The CDR3 DNA is TGTGCCAGCAGCGCACGACTACCGAACACAGATACGCAGTATTTT. Its translation: CASSARLPNTDTQYF.